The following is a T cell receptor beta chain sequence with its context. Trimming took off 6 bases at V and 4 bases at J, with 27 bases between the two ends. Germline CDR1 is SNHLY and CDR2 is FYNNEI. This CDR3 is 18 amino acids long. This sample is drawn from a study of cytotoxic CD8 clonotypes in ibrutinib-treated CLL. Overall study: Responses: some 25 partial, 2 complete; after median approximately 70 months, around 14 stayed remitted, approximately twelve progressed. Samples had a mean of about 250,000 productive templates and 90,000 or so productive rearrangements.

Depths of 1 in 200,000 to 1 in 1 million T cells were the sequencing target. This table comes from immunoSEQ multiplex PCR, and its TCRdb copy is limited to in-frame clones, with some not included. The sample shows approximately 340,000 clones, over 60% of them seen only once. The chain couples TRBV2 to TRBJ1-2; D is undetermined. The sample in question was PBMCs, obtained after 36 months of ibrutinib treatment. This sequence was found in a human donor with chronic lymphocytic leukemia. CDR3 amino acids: CASSTHYLRHPTGYGYTF. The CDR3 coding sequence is TGTGCCAGCAGCACGCATTACTTACGACACCCGACGGGCTATGGCTACACCTTC.